This T cell receptor beta chain comes out of a study of blood T cell repertoires in COVID-19. Study information: Acute-phase and convalescent COVID-19 samples originated in the United States, Italy and Spain.

Per the study methods: How many nucleated cells were present was estimated from reference gene primer amplification. This table comes from immunoSEQ multiplex PCR, and its TCRdb copy is limited to in-frame clones, with some not included. V, J and clone size are taken as reported in that table, and D and trimming were inferred from the DNA itself. This sample yields approximately 61,000 clones, of which around 85% are seen a single time; approximately 5% belongs to the top ten. The germline CDR1 and CDR2 sequences are SQVTM and ANQGSEA. V was clipped by 5 bases and J by 6 bases, with 17 bases between them. The CDR3 has 13 residues. This clone was found once.

The sequenced sample consisted of peripheral blood. This sequence joins TRBV29-1 and TRBJ2-7; D possibly corresponds to TRBD2 (6 bases). This sequence was found in an older man with acute or convalescent COVID-19. The chain's CDR3 is CSVWFGGDSEQYF. Here the CDR3 DNA reads TGCAGCGTTTGGTTCGGGGGAGACTCCGAGCAGTACTTC.